This T cell receptor beta chain was captured in a study of T cell repertoires in cytomegalovirus infection. Turning to the study itself: CMV infection plus the matching HLA type was flagged by public TCR beta signatures. Whole-study findings and limits: Cumulated frequencies of public TCR beta families served to identify carriers of CMV plus the relevant HLA. Ex vivo, HLA-C-restricted CMV-specific TCR beta clonotypes prevailed over the rest of the response.

V lost 3 bases and J lost 7; bases outside the gene matches: 7. CDR3 size: 14 residues. The germline gives CDR1 MNHEY, CDR2 SMNVEV (reference sequence). TCRdb analysed the reads with MiXCR anew, one entry per CDR3 protein. Counted here are roughly 81,000 distinct CDR3 sequences, approximately 3.7% occurring once; the ten biggest clones make up approximately 4.6%. This clonotype was seen repeatedly, ten times or more. Antigen: not known. V gene TRBV27 combines with J gene TRBJ2-7; the match to TRBD1 covers 9 bases. The sequencing input was PBMCs. The receptor was isolated from a human donor in good health (CMV status not recorded). Some clones in this sample may be carry-over from other donors' samples. In nucleotides, the CDR3 is TGTGCCAGCAGTTTCTCCGGGACAGGGCGGGAGCAGTACTTC. This codes for CASSFSGTGREQYF.